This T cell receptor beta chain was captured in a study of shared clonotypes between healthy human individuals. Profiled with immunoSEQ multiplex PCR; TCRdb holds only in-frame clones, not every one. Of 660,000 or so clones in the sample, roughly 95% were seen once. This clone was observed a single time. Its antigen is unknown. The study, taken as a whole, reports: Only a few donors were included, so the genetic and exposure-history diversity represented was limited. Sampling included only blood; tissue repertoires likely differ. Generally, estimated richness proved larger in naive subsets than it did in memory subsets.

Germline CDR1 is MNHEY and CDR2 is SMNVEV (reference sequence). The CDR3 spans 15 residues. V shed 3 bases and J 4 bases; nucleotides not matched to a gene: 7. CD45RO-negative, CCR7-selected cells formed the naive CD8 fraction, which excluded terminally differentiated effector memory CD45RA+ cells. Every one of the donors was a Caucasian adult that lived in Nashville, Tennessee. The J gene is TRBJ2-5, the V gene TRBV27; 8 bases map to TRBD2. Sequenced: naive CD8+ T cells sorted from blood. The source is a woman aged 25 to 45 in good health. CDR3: CASSFSAGARETQYF. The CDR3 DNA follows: TGTGCCAGCAGTTTCTCAGCGGGAGCGAGAGAGACCCAGTACTTC.